The rows below give T cell receptor beta chains drawn from one sample of a study of neurological immune-mediated disorders. TCRdb processed the 5' RACE reads anew with MiXCR; each CDR3 protein has one entry. The table has tens of thousands of distinct CDR3 sequences, 4.3% seen once. Sequencing used PBMCs. The receptors originated from a woman aged 55-75 years with multiple sclerosis. CDR3s leave out the opening cysteine and the closing phenylalanine or tryptophan.

J: TRBJ2-7
V: TRBV5-6
CDR3: ASSLGGQGTTYEQY

J: TRBJ2-1
V: TRBV29-1
CDR3: SVGSGGEQF

J: TRBJ2-3
V: TRBV3-1
CDR3: ASSQDYTDTQY

J: TRBJ2-2
V: TRBV5-5
CDR3: ASSPLYLTAGELF

J: TRBJ1-4
V: TRBV20-1
CDR3: SARTTGLREKLF

J: TRBJ1-2
V: TRBV4-2
CDR3: ASSPRGNYGYT

J: TRBJ2-1
V: TRBV5-1
CDR3: ASSTMTSGAYNEQF

J: TRBJ1-1
V: TRBV30
CDR3: AWSRLSTGLANTEAF

J: TRBJ1-3
V: TRBV4-1
CDR3: ASSHNTEISGNTIY

J: TRBJ1-2
V: TRBV5-1
CDR3: ASSLVGGRDRNYGYT

J: TRBJ1-5
V: TRBV27
CDR3: ASSNSGNQPQH

J: TRBJ1-5
V: TRBV7-8
CDR3: ASSPSSASNQPQH

J: TRBJ2-3
V: TRBV5-1
CDR3: ASGPGDTQY

J: TRBJ1-1
V: TRBV5-1
CDR3: ASSLDGHAANTEAF

J: TRBJ1-5
V: TRBV7-2
CDR3: ASSLRTAYSNQPQH

J: TRBJ2-3
V: TRBV5-4
CDR3: ASSLMGLQTDTQY

J: TRBJ1-2
V: TRBV15
CDR3: ATSRGTGRSYGYT

J: TRBJ2-7
V: TRBV5-1
CDR3: ASSSLGVGSYEQY

J: TRBJ1-4
V: TRBV5-1
CDR3: ASSSSGGNEKLF

J: TRBJ1-2
V: TRBV19
CDR3: ASSRWQDYGYT